Listed below are T cell receptor beta chains from one sample, sequenced in a study of blood T cell repertoires in COVID-19. Data came from immunoSEQ multiplex PCR; TCRdb stores just in-frame clones and leaves some out. The repertoire holds hundreds of thousands of clones, with roughly nine tenths as singletons. Sequencing used peripheral blood. The receptors were gathered from a woman in her 30s with COVID-19, enrolled during active disease. CDR3s include the opening cysteine and the closing phenylalanine or tryptophan. The D gene is left open where the match is weak. The size of a clone is reported for some rows only, either as once, few or many, or as a class for expanded clones.

j_call d_call v_call clone_size cdr3_nt cdr3_aa
TRBJ2-2 - TRBV5-6 - TGTGCCAGCAGCTTGGCAGGTACCGGGGAGCTGTTTTTT CASSLAGTGELFF
TRBJ1-5 - TRBV2 once TGTGCCAGCAGTGAGGGCCCTAGCAATCAGCCCCAGCATTTT CASSEGPSNQPQHF
TRBJ1-1 TRBD1 TRBV30 - TGTGCCTGGAGTCAAACAGGGGTCGAGGCTTTCTTT CAWSQTGVEAFF
TRBJ2-7 TRBD2 TRBV7-9 - TGTGCCAGCAGCTTAGGGGGAGGGGAGCAGTACTTC CASSLGGGEQYF
TRBJ1-2 - TRBV28 - TGTGCCAGCAGCCTTCAATTGGCTGGCTACACCTTC CASSLQLAGYTF
TRBJ2-5 - TRBV4-1 once TGCGCCAGCAGCCTACTGGGGCGCCAAGAGACCCAGTACTTC CASSLLGRQETQYF
TRBJ2-1 TRBD1 TRBV13 - TGTGCCAGCAGCCCACTCGTAGCAGGGGGCGGGTTGAATGAGCAGTTCTTC CASSPLVAGGGLNEQFF
TRBJ1-3 - TRBV5-6 few TGTGCCAGCAGCTTCGGTACGGGTTTGAGCTCTGGAAACACCATATATTTT CASSFGTGLSSGNTIYF
TRBJ2-3 - TRBV9 once TGTGCCAGCAGCCCCCAGTCTGGAGATACGCAGTATTTT CASSPQSGDTQYF
TRBJ1-5 TRBD1 TRBV6-1 - TGTGCCAGCAGTGAGGACAGGGAGGATCAGCCCCAGCATTTT CASSEDREDQPQHF
TRBJ2-1 TRBD2 TRBV4-3 - TGCGCCAGCAGCCAAGATGCGACTAGCGGGGTCTATGAGCAGTTCTTC CASSQDATSGVYEQFF
TRBJ1-5 - TRBV15 - TGTGCCACCAGCAGAGATCAGGGGAACAATCAGCCCCAGCATTTT CATSRDQGNNQPQHF
TRBJ1-2 TRBD1 TRBV4-2 - TGTGCCAGCAGCCAAGACCGGGACAGCTACTATGGCTACACCTTC CASSQDRDSYYGYTF
TRBJ2-2 - TRBV19 - TGTGCCTCCGGCAGGGAAAGGGGTTCCGGGGAGCTGTTTTTT CASGRERGSGELFF
TRBJ1-6 TRBD1 TRBV15 - TGTGCCACCAGCAGGGGGCCGGGGACAGGGGTTGGTTCACCCCTCCACTTT CATSRGPGTGVGSPLHF
TRBJ1-1 - TRBV27 - TGTGCCAGCAGTTTAGGTCAGGGGCCCACTGAAGCTTTCTTT CASSLGQGPTEAFF
TRBJ1-1 TRBD1 TRBV7-8 - TGTGCCAGCGGCAGGGGGCTCAGAACTGAAGCTTTCTTT CASGRGLRTEAFF
TRBJ1-1 TRBD1 TRBV25-1 - TGTGCCAGCAGTGAACCGGGACAGGGGCGAGGGGACACTGAAGCTTTCTTT CASSEPGQGRGDTEAFF
TRBJ2-1 TRBD2 TRBV27 - TGTGCCAGCAGTTTTGTTGCGGGAGTACTCAATGAGCAGTTCTTC CASSFVAGVLNEQFF
TRBJ1-5 - TRBV2 - TGTGCCAGCAGTGAAGGGAAGGGGTCGCCCCAGCATTTT CASSEGKGSPQHF
TRBJ1-5 - TRBV7-3 - TGTGCCAGCCCCACCAGAAATAGCAATCAGCCCCAGCATTTT CASPTRNSNQPQHF
TRBJ2-1 TRBD2 TRBV6-2/TRBV6-3 - TGTGCCAGCAGCTCATGGGGCGGTCTAGCGGCCCGCGATGAGCAGTTCTTC CASSSWGGLAARDEQFF
TRBJ2-3 TRBD2 TRBV9 - TGTGCCAGCAGCAAGGGACTAGCGCCAGATACGCAGTATTTT CASSKGLAPDTQYF
TRBJ1-6 TRBD1 TRBV18 - TGTGCCAGCTCGGCGGGACAGGGGGGTAATTCACCCCTCCACTTT CASSAGQGGNSPLHF
TRBJ1-5 - TRBV30 - TGTGCCTGGACCCCAGGCGGGGGTCCTCAGCCCCAGCATTTT CAWTPGGGPQPQHF